This record covers a single TCR beta chain. The sample belongs to a study of STAT5B mutations in CD4+ large granular lymphocyte leukemia. V shed 1 base and J shed 2 bases, with 13 bases lying between them. The germline gives CDR1 SGDLS, CDR2 YYNGEE. This CDR3 has 15 residues. Sequencing used immunoSEQ multiplex PCR; TCRdb keeps in-frame clones, though not all of them. The table lists about 40,000 clones, 81% of them singletons. Sequenced input: CD4+ T cells from blood buffy coats. The chain employs TRBV9 and TRBJ2-7; D may be TRBD1 or TRBD2 (5 bases each). This clonotype was sampled from a human donor in good health. CDR3 loop: CASSVRDGSTYEQYF. The CDR3 DNA reads as TGTGCCAGCAGCGTACGGGACGGGTCCACCTACGAGCAGTACTTC.